This is a list of T cell receptor beta chains from one sample in a study of blood T cell repertoires in COVID-19. Data came from immunoSEQ multiplex PCR; TCRdb stores just in-frame clones and leaves some out. The sample has a few hundred thousand clones, around 90% seen once; the top ten hold around 4.3%. The sequencing input was PBMCs or T cells enriched from blood (not recorded which). These receptors all stem from a woman younger than 35 with acute COVID-19. The CDR3 runs from the conserved cysteine through the conserved F or W. D genes are given only for firm matches. Size values are once, few and many counts, or a class for expanded clones, and some rows have none.

>TRBJ1-1|TRBD1|TRBV6-5|once
CASRQRNRGTEAFF
>TRBJ1-2|NA|TRBV19|NA
CASTPGDGTLYTF
>TRBJ2-2|TRBD1|TRBV4-1|once
CASSPGTGADGELFF
>TRBJ2-5|NA|TRBV28|once
CASSLVLANGRAETQYF
>TRBJ1-1|NA|TRBV15|NA
CATSRTGSGQAFF
>TRBJ1-2|NA|TRBV6-5|NA
CASQGNDYGYTF
>TRBJ2-7|TRBD1|TRBV5-1|NA
CASSPGTGSEQYF
>TRBJ1-6|TRBD1|TRBV18|NA
CASSRATGSSYNSPLHF
>TRBJ1-3|NA|TRBV11-3|NA
CASSLGLHRAGNTIYF
>TRBJ1-5|NA|TRBV28|once
CASSLGPQIQPQHF
>TRBJ1-6|NA|TRBV30|NA
CAWSKDGPAYSPLHF
>TRBJ1-1|NA|TRBV6-5|NA
CASRALQRNGEAFF
>TRBJ2-1|NA|TRBV28|NA
CASRRGTPFNEQFF
>TRBJ2-7|NA|TRBV12-3/TRBV12-4|NA
CASRAAATYEQYF
>TRBJ2-1|TRBD1|TRBV7-9|NA
CASSPWAGQGGVDEQFF
>TRBJ1-2|TRBD1|TRBV28|NA
CASRIKGQGAFSYTF
>TRBJ2-7|TRBD2|TRBV10-3|NA
CAGSPGTSNEQYF
>TRBJ2-1|TRBD2|TRBV7-3|NA
CASSSPGLGDEQFF
>TRBJ2-7|NA|TRBV11-2|NA
CASSLLREEQYF
>TRBJ1-6|TRBD1|TRBV2|once
CASSDRDSILHF
>TRBJ1-5|NA|TRBV28|NA
CASSPQRGGPQHF
>TRBJ2-2|TRBD2|TRBV9|NA
CASSPRDSGRGAGELFF
>TRBJ1-6|NA|TRBV18|NA
CASSPSQGDSPLHF
>TRBJ2-7|TRBD2|TRBV7-9|NA
CASSLDGEERGRF
>TRBJ2-5|NA|TRBV28|NA
CASSFQIQETQYF
>TRBJ1-1|NA|TRBV6-6|NA
CAVRGWDTEAFF